This TCR beta chain was sequenced in a study of T cells after yellow fever vaccination. TCRdb reprocessed the 5' RACE reads with MiXCR, giving one entry per CDR3 protein. In the table there are 400,000 to 650,000 distinct CDR3 sequences, 21% of which are singletons. Findings of the study overall: Subsequent booster samples again held most clones from primary vaccination (96% CD4, roughly 90% CD8).

This clonotype was counted only a few times. Its antigen remains unidentified. Source: PBMCs, taken about 20 days after the first yellow fever vaccination. This TCR derives from a man aged 18 to 35 who received the YFV17D yellow fever vaccine.

Here the CDR3 reads CAWSTSGSEQYF. For the CDR3, the DNA is TGTGCCTGGAGTACCTCCGGCTCCGAGCAGTACTTC. V and J are TRBV30 and TRBJ2-7; no firm D call. This CDR3 is 12 amino acids long. Germline V CDR1 and CDR2: GTSNPN, SVGIG (reference sequence). V shed 2 bases and J shed 6 bases, with 11 bases lying between them.